A selection of T cell receptor beta chains follows, all from one sample in a study of response to subunit inactivated influenza vaccine. TCRdb called the RT-PCR reads again in MiXCR, with one record for every CDR3 protein. Counted here are more than 400,000 distinct CDR3 sequences, 9.5% to 13% occurring once; the ten biggest clones make up around 12%. Sequenced here: PBMCs from blood, sampled 45 days after vaccination. The origin of the receptors is a man aged 45 to 65 who received an inactivated influenza vaccine. Each CDR3 is given with its conserved first and last residue. The order of the fields is V gene, D gene, J gene, clone size, CDR3 DNA, CDR3 protein. The D gene is left open where the match is weak. A clone size is listed for some rows: how often the clone was seen (once, few, many), or a class if it is expanded.

TRBV10-1,-,TRBJ2-3,few,TGCGCCAGCAGTGATGGTCAAGGTTTTACAGATACGCAGTATTTT,CASSDGQGFTDTQYF
TRBV7-9,-,TRBJ2-1,-,TGTGCCAGCAGCTCGACGGGGCTGAACTTC,CASSSTGLNF
TRBV28,-,TRBJ2-3,-,TGTGCCAGCAGTTTATATTCCCGGGGCGGCGATACGCAGTATTTT,CASSLYSRGGDTQYF
TRBV12-3/TRBV12-4,TRBD2,TRBJ2-4,-,TGTGCCAGCAGTTTAATGCTAGCGGGGGGCAAAAACATTCAGTACTTC,CASSLMLAGGKNIQYF
TRBV29-1,-,TRBJ2-1,-,TGCAGCGTTGTAATCTATGAGCAGTTCTTC,CSVVIYEQFF
TRBV25-1,-,TRBJ1-1,few,TGTGCCAGCAGTGAACCCGGGGATATGAACACTGAAGCTTTCTTT,CASSEPGDMNTEAFF
TRBV7-9,TRBD2,TRBJ2-1,-,TGTGCCAGCAGCCCAAGCGGGAGACTCTCCAATGAGCAGTTCTTC,CASSPSGRLSNEQFF
TRBV24-1,-,TRBJ1-5,many,TGTGCCACCAGGGGGGACGGAGCTCAGCCCCAGCATTTT,CATRGDGAQPQHF
TRBV13,TRBD2,TRBJ2-1,-,TGTGCCAGCAGCCATGACTTGGGGAGGGCCAACAATGAGCAGTTCTTC,CASSHDLGRANNEQFF
TRBV20-1,TRBD1,TRBJ2-7,-,TGCAGTGTTTTACAGGGGAAAGCCTACGAGCAGTACTTC,CSVLQGKAYEQYF
TRBV3-1,-,TRBJ2-5,-,TGTGCCAGCAGGATCAGGGGTGGGGAGACCCAGTACTTC,CASRIRGGETQYF
TRBV4-1,-,TRBJ2-5,few,TGCGCCAGCTCGGACTTCGTCAAAGAGACCCAGTACTTC,CASSDFVKETQYF
TRBV7-2,-,TRBJ1-6,few,TGTGCCAGCAGCTTACTCGGGAGGGGTACTAATTCACCCCTCCACTTT,CASSLLGRGTNSPLHF
TRBV6-2/TRBV6-3,-,TRBJ2-2,few,TGTGCCAGCAGCCGGGGCATGTCCGGGGAGCTGTTTTTT,CASSRGMSGELFF
TRBV27,TRBD2,TRBJ2-3,-,TGTGCCAGCGGGAGAGGGACTAGCGGGAGTTCGGATACGCAGTATTTT,CASGRGTSGSSDTQYF
TRBV7-9,TRBD2,TRBJ2-7,-,TGTGCCAGCAGCCGACTAGCGGGAGATGGCGAGCAGTACTTC,CASSRLAGDGEQYF
TRBV7-8,-,TRBJ2-7,few,TGTGCCAGCAGCCCCCCGGGACGGACCTCCTACGAGCAGTACTTC,CASSPPGRTSYEQYF